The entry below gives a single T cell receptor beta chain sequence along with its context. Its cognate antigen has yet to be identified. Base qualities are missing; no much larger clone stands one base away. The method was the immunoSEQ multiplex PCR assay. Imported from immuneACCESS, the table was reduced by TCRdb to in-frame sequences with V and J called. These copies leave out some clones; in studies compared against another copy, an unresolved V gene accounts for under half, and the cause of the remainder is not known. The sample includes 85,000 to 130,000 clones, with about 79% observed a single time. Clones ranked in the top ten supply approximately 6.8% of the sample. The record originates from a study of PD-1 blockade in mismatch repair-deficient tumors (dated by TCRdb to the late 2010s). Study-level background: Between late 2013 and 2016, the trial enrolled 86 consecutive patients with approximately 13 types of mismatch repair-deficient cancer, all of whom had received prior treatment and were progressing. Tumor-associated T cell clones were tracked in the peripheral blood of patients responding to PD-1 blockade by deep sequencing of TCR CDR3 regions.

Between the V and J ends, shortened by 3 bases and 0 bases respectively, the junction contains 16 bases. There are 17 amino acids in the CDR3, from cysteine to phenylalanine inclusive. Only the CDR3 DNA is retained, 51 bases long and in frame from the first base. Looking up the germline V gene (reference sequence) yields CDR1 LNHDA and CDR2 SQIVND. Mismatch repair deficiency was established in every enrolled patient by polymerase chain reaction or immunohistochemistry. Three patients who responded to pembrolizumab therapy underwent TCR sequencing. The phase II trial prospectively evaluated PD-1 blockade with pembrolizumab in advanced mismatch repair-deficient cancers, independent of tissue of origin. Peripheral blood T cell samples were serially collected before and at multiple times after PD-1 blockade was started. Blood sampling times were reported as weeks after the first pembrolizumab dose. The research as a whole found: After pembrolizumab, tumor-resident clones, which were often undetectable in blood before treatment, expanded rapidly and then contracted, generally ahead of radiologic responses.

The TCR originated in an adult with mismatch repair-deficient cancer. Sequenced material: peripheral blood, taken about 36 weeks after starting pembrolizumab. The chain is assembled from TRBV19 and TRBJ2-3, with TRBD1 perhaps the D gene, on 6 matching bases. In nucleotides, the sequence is TGTGCCAGTAGTATGGGCAGGGGACGGTTTAGCACAGATACGCAGTATTTT. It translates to CASSMGRGRFSTDTQYF.